This TCR beta chain was recorded in a study of beta chain features in type 1 diabetes. Overall study results and limits: Among patients, naive, central memory and Treg TCRB repertoires appeared more similar than among healthy donors. The analysis here could not establish whether HLA type shapes TCRB rearrangement. PCR might favor shorter templates, equally in patients and controls.

With regard to this clone: Antigen unknown.

Isolated RNA was reverse transcribed in full, so expressed TCRB transcripts were sequenced. Measured with immunoSEQ multiplex PCR; TCRdb has only the in-frame clones, and not every one. The table lists some 360,000 clones, about 19% of them singletons. The clonotype comes from a woman aged 18-29 years in good health. The sequencing sample was made of naive CD4+ T cells from blood.

This chain's CDR3 is CSVQGAGEQYF. The CDR3, as DNA: TGCAGCGTTCAGGGGGCTGGGGAGCAGTACTTC. V and J are TRBV29-1 and TRBJ2-7; 8 bases align to TRBD1. Germline CDR1 is SQVTM and CDR2 is ANQGSEA. The CDR3 loop spans 11 amino acids. The V segment lost 5 bases and the J segment 7 bases; nucleotides outside the gene matches: 4.